Listed below are T cell receptor beta chains from one sample, sequenced in a study of T cells in Graves' hyperthyroidism and ophthalmopathy. TCRdb ran MiXCR on the multiplex PCR reads and lists one entry per CDR3 protein. This table has under 300,000 distinct CDR3 sequences, 14% to 15% appearing once. The sample comprised blood. These receptor sequences come from a woman aged 35 to 49 with Graves' hyperthyroidism that later progressed to Graves' ophthalmopathy. The CDR3 runs from the conserved cysteine through the conserved F or W. The D gene is left open where the match is weak. For some rows the clone size is stated as once, few or many, or as a class when expanded; others skip it.

>.|TRBJ2-1|many|TRBV10-3|16
CAAALLAAIPYNEQFF
TGTGCCGCGGCCCTATTAGCGGCGATACCCTACAATGAGCAGTTCTTC
>.|TRBJ2-5|many|TRBV7-2|13
CASSSGRRETQYF
TGTGCCAGCAGCTCGGGCCGAAGGGAGACCCAGTACTTC
>TRBD2|TRBJ2-3|.|TRBV12-3/TRBV12-4|15
CASRLAGANTDTQYF
TGTGCCAGCAGGTTAGCGGGAGCCAACACAGATACGCAGTATTTT
>.|TRBJ2-1|many|TRBV4-1|17
CASSQDLGPSSYNEQFF
TGCGCCAGCAGCCAAGATCTTGGGCCGAGCTCCTACAATGAGCAGTTCTTC
>TRBD2|TRBJ2-1|many|TRBV11-2|16
CASSPRPTSGRTEQFF
TGTGCCAGCAGCCCCCGCCCGACTAGCGGGAGGACTGAGCAGTTCTTC
>TRBD1|TRBJ2-5|.|TRBV7-6|15
CASSLRIDRVETQYF
TGTGCCAGCAGCTTACGAATAGACAGGGTCGAGACCCAGTACTTC
>.|TRBJ1-1|many|TRBV12-3/TRBV12-4|12
CASPGVNTEAFF
TGTGCCAGCCCGGGGGTGAACACTGAAGCTTTCTTT
>.|TRBJ2-7|.|TRBV6-5|14
CASSYDAPGGEQYF
TGTGCCAGCAGTTACGATGCCCCGGGTGGAGAGCAGTACTTC
>.|TRBJ2-3|many|TRBV5-4|17
CASSFQMTHSSTDTQYF
TGTGCCAGCAGCTTTCAGATGACGCATTCTAGCACAGATACGCAGTATTTT
>TRBD1|TRBJ1-4|many|TRBV27|15
CASSLTGVSNEKLFF
TGTGCCAGCAGTTTAACAGGGGTCTCTAATGAAAAACTGTTTTTT
>TRBD2|TRBJ2-7|few|TRBV5-1|15
CASSLGLAGAFEQYF
TGCGCCAGCAGCTTGGGACTAGCGGGAGCTTTCGAGCAGTACTTC
>.|TRBJ2-5|.|TRBV4-2|14
CASSQGQEEETQYF
TGTGCCAGCAGCCAAGGGCAGGAGGAAGAGACCCAGTACTTC
>.|TRBJ2-2|many|TRBV18|15
CASPRGTGRPGELFF
TGTGCCAGCCCCCGAGGAACAGGTCGACCCGGGGAGCTGTTTTTT
>TRBD1|TRBJ2-2|many|TRBV28|16
CASSYSDRGIAGELFF
TGTGCCAGCAGCTATTCGGACAGGGGGATCGCCGGGGAGCTGTTTTTT
>TRBD2|TRBJ2-3|many|TRBV5-8|15
CASSLVGLAGDTQYF
TGTGCCAGCAGCTTGGTGGGACTAGCGGGAGATACGCAGTATTTT
>.|TRBJ1-6|many|TRBV28|14
CASSLEAGNSPLHF
TGTGCCAGCAGTTTAGAGGCGGGCAATTCACCCCTCCACTTT
>TRBD1|TRBJ1-4|few|TRBV19|17
CASSIDRTGGNNEKLFF
TGTGCCAGTAGTATAGACCGGACAGGGGGCAACAATGAAAAACTGTTTTTT
>.|TRBJ1-2|many|TRBV2|14
CASSEGYFNYGYTF
TGTGCCAGCAGTGAAGGATACTTCAACTATGGCTACACCTTC
>.|TRBJ2-3|many|TRBV27|13
CASSLIWGDTQYF
TGTGCCAGCAGTTTAATCTGGGGTGATACGCAGTATTTT
>.|TRBJ1-1|many|TRBV27|13
CASSFQEDTEAFF
TGTGCCAGCAGTTTCCAAGAGGACACTGAAGCTTTCTTT
>.|TRBJ2-3|many|TRBV7-6|14
CASSTHWRSDTQYF
TGTGCCAGCAGCACCCATTGGAGATCAGATACGCAGTATTTT
>.|TRBJ2-1|many|TRBV11-3|14
CASSLRPTGYEQFF
TGTGCCAGCAGCCTCCGTCCCACTGGCTATGAGCAGTTCTTC
>.|TRBJ1-2|many|TRBV3-1|14
CASSQLSSNYGYTF
TGTGCCAGCAGCCAACTCTCATCTAACTATGGCTACACCTTC
>TRBD1|TRBJ1-1|many|TRBV5-1|14
CASSRDRGKTEAFF
TGCGCCAGCAGCAGAGACAGGGGAAAAACTGAAGCTTTCTTT
>TRBD2|TRBJ2-1|.|TRBV4-1|14
CASSGLAGVREQFF
TGCGCCAGCTCGGGGCTAGCGGGAGTCCGTGAGCAGTTCTTC
>.|TRBJ2-7|many|TRBV19|14
CASSPWDGSYEQYF
TGTGCCAGTAGTCCATGGGACGGATCGTACGAGCAGTACTTC
>.|TRBJ2-1|many|TRBV5-6|17
CASTWALAGSLYNEQFF
TGTGCCAGCACCTGGGCCCTCGCTGGGAGTCTGTACAATGAGCAGTTCTTC
>.|TRBJ1-1|many|TRBV10-3|15
CAIRGTGDVNTEAFF
TGTGCCATCAGGGGGACCGGGGACGTGAACACTGAAGCTTTCTTT
>.|TRBJ2-5|many|TRBV28|13
CASRKRGQETQYF
TGTGCCAGCAGGAAGAGGGGACAAGAGACCCAGTACTTC
>TRBD2|TRBJ2-5|.|TRBV6-1|18
CASSELLAGGAQRETQYF
TGTGCCAGCAGTGAGCTCCTAGCGGGAGGGGCCCAACGAGAGACCCAGTACTTC
>.|TRBJ2-1|many|TRBV6-5|15
CASSYSQHTYNEQFF
TGTGCCAGCAGTTACTCCCAGCACACCTACAATGAGCAGTTCTTC
>.|TRBJ2-7|many|TRBV25-1|11
CASGSNTEQYF
TGTGCCAGCGGGTCTAACACGGAGCAGTACTTC